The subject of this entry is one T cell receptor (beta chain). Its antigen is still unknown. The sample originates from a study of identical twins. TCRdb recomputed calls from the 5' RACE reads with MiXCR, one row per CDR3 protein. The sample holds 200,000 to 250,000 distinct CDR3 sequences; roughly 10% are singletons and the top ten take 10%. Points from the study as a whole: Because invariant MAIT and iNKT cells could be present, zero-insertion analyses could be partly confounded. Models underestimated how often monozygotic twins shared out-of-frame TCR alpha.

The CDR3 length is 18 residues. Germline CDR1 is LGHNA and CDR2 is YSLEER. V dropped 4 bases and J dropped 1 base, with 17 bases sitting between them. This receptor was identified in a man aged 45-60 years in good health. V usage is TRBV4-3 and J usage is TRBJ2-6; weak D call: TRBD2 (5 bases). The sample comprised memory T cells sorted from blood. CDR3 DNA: TGCGCCAGCAGCCCTCGAGGGCTAGAGTGGTCTGGGGCCAACGTCCTGACTTTC. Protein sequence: CASSPRGLEWSGANVLTF.